A single sample gave rise to the 2 T cell receptor beta chains below, sequenced in a study of cytomegalovirus exposure and HLA in healthy donors. The data were produced by immunoSEQ multiplex PCR, yet TCRdb's version contains in-frame clones alone and is incomplete. The table lists more than 110,000 clones, around 88% of them singletons. Sequenced material: PBMCs. The origin of the receptors is a woman younger than 35 in good health and CMV-seropositive.

CDR3: CASSPRRGKRDSYEQYF. DNA of the CDR3: TGTGCCAGCAGCCCCCGGCGCGGGAAACGGGACAGCTACGAGCAGTACTTC. The chain couples TRBV5-4 to TRBJ2-7; D perhaps matches TRBD1 (7 bases). Germline V gene data show CDR1 as SGHNT and CDR2 as YYREEE (reference sequence). Deletions cut 4 bases from V and 3 bases from J, with 23 bases between. CDR3 size: 17 residues.

The chain's CDR3 is CASSLAGRDRGLFEYGYTF. CDR3 DNA sequence: TGTGCCAGCAGCTTAGCGGGTCGGGACAGGGGGCTTTTTGAGTATGGCTACACCTTC. This chain links TRBV7-8 with TRBJ1-2, with 12 bases matching TRBD1. Germline assignment: CDR1 SGHVS and CDR2 FQNEAQ. Trimming cost V 0 bases and J 5 bases; bases outside gene matches: 13. This CDR3 is 19 amino acids long.